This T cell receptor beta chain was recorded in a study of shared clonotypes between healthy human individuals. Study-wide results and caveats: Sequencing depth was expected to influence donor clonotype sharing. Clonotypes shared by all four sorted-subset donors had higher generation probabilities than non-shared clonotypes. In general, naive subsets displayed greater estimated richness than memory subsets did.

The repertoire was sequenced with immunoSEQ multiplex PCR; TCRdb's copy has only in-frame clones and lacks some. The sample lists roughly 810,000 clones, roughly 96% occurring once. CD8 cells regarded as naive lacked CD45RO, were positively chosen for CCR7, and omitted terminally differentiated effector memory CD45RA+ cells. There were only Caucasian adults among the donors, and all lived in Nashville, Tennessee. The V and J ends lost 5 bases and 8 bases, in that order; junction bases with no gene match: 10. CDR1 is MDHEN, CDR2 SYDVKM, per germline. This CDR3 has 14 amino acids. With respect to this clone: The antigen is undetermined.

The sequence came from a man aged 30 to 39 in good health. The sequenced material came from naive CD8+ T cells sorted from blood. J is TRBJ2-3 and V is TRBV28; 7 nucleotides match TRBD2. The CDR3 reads CASSLRDYHRTQYF. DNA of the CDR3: TGTGCCAGCAGTCTCCGGGACTATCACCGTACGCAGTATTTT.